The 17 T cell receptor beta chains below were found in one sample sequenced in a study of T cells in localized non-small cell lung cancer. Method: immunoSEQ multiplex PCR; TCRdb's copy keeps in-frame clones and lacks some. The table has about 78,000 clones, 84% seen once. Sequenced material: peripheral blood, taken before any cancer treatment. These receptors came from a man aged 40 to 75 with stage I lung adenocarcinoma.

V and J are TRBV7-8 and TRBJ2-1; perhaps D is TRBD1 or TRBD2 (5 bases each). The CDR3 covers 14 residues. V lost 5 bases to trimming and J lost 5 bases, with 13 bases between them. CDR1 SGHVS and CDR2 FQNEAQ come from the germline V gene. The DNA for the CDR3 is TGTGCCAGCAGCCCCCGGGACCGGAACAATGAGCAGTTCTTC. Translating gives CASSPRDRNNEQFF. Combining the CDR3 with reference TRBV7-8 and TRBJ2-1 gives the whole variable domain GAGVSQSPRYKVAKRGQDVALRCDPISGHVSLFWYQQALGQGPEFLTYFQNEAQLDKSGLPSDRFFAERPEGSVSTLKIQRTQQEDSAVYLCASSPRDRNNEQFFGPGTRLTVL.

The J gene is TRBJ2-2, the V gene TRBV27; D is perhaps TRBD1 or TRBD2 (5 bases each). CDR1 and CDR2 from the germline V gene are MNHEY and SMNVEV (reference sequence). The CDR3 spans 16 residues. V was trimmed by 3 bases and J by 3 bases, leaving 14 bases between them. Here the CDR3 DNA reads TGTGCCAGCAGTTTGAAGGTCTGGGACCACACCGGGGAGCTGTTTTTT. It translates to CASSLKVWDHTGELFF.

J is TRBJ2-7 and V is TRBV7-8; maybe TRBD2 (6 bases). This CDR3 spans 17 amino acids. CDR1 is SGHVS, CDR2 FQNEAQ, per germline. The V gene lost 4 bases and the J gene lost 2 bases, with 21 bases spanning the gap. The CDR3 loop reads CASSYPPTGSPPYEQYF. The CDR3 coding sequence is TGTGCCAGCAGCTACCCCCCTACCGGGAGCCCCCCCTACGAGCAGTACTTC.

CDR3 sequence (DNA): TGTGCCAGCAGCCCTGGGACTGGGACTGCCAATGAGCAGTTCTTC. This translates into CASSPGTGTANEQFF. The V and J genes are TRBV7-9 and TRBJ2-1; a possible D gene is TRBD2 (6 bases). This CDR3 is 15 amino acids long. The germline gives CDR1 SEHNR, CDR2 FQNEAQ (reference sequence). V was trimmed by 5 bases and J by 6 bases, leaving 17 bases between them.

The chain has TRBV6-5 and TRBJ2-2, with 9 bases lining up with TRBD1. Looked up from germline, CDR1 is MNHEY and CDR2 is SVGAGI. This CDR3 spans 15 amino acids. V lost 3 bases and J lost 4; bases outside the gene matches: 3. The CDR3 loop reads CASSYKDRGTGELFF. CDR3 DNA sequence: TGTGCCAGCAGTTATAAGGACAGGGGCACCGGGGAGCTGTTTTTT.

The chain links TRBV6-1 to TRBJ1-5; D not resolved. The CDR3 totals 14 residues. CDR1 MNHNS and CDR2 SASEGT come from the germline V gene. V was pared by 2 bases and J by 3 bases, with 8 bases between. The CDR3 reads CASSEKPVNQPQHF. In nucleotides, the CDR3 is TGTGCCAGCAGTGAAAAACCCGTCAATCAGCCCCAGCATTTT.

CDR3 DNA sequence: TGTGCCAGCAGCTTAACAACTAATGAAAAACTGTTTTTT. It is translated as CASSLTTNEKLFF. V gene TRBV6-5 combines with J gene TRBJ1-4; D remains unclear. V shed 6 bases and J shed 0 bases, with 5 bases lying between them. CDR1 and CDR2 (germline): MNHEY, SVGAGI. The CDR3 length is 13 residues.

The chain joins TRBV5-4 to TRBJ1-2; D call uncertain. CDR1 and CDR2 (germline): SGHNT, YYREEE (reference sequence). The V end was cut by 3 bases, the J end by 2 bases, with 11 bases between. The CDR3 spans 14 residues. The DNA for the CDR3 is TGTGCCAGCAGCTGGGTCGGGCAGAACTATGGCTACACCTTC. Amino acid sequence: CASSWVGQNYGYTF. Looking up the rest from reference TRBV5-4 and TRBJ1-2 gives the full variable domain: ETGVTQSPTHLIKTRGQQVTLRCSSQSGHNTVSWYQQALGQGPQFIFQYYREEENGRGNFPPRFSGLQFPNYSSELNVNALELDDSALYLCASSWVGQNYGYTFGSGTRLTVV.

V usage is TRBV28 and J usage is TRBJ2-5; 14 bases line up with TRBD2. V lost 4 bases and J lost 2; bases outside the gene matches: 6. Looked up from germline, CDR1 is MDHEN and CDR2 is SYDVKM. The CDR3 length is 17 residues. The CDR3 spells CASSSGLAGGGQETQYF. The CDR3 nucleotides are TGTGCCAGCAGTTCTGGACTAGCGGGAGGCGGACAAGAGACCCAGTACTTC.

The V call is TRBV5-6, the J call TRBJ1-1; the match to TRBD1 covers 8 bases. This CDR3 is built from 13 residues. The J segment lost 8 bases and the V segment lost 2 bases, leaving 5 bases of the junction unmatched. CDR1 is SGHDT and CDR2 is YYEEEE in the germline V gene. DNA for the CDR3: TGTGCCAGCAGCTTTAGGGACAGGCCCGAAGCTTTCTTT. Encoded protein: CASSFRDRPEAFF.

The genes are TRBV7-6 and TRBJ2-1; D unresolved. CDR3 length: 11 residues. V was pared by 3 bases and J by 10 bases, with 7 bases between. From germline, CDR1 is SGHVS and CDR2 FNYEAQ. CDR3 sequence reads: CASSFPPEQFF. The CDR3 DNA reads TGTGCCAGCAGCTTTCCACCAGAGCAGTTCTTC.

The rearrangement uses TRBV5-8 and TRBJ1-1; TRBD1 is a possible D gene (6 bases). V lost 0 bases and J lost 5, with 14 bases in between. Germline loops: CDR1 SGHTS, CDR2 YDEGEE. This CDR3 has 15 residues. The CDR3 DNA reads as TGTGCCAGCAGCTTGGGAGGCAGGGGAGGTACTGAAGCTTTCTTT. Its protein is CASSLGGRGGTEAFF.

V is TRBV9 and J is TRBJ2-1; 9 bases align to TRBD1. Trimming took 3 bases from V and 5 from J; bases not matched to a gene: 9. CDR3 length equals 16 residues. Per germline, CDR1 SGDLS and CDR2 YYNGEE. In DNA, the CDR3 is TGTGCCAGCAGCGCCTCCGGGACAGGGACCGACAATGAGCAGTTCTTC. It translates to CASSASGTGTDNEQFF.

This clone was picked up a small number of times. The CDR3 DNA follows: TGCGCCAGCAGCCAAGGGCAGACTAGCTGGAACACCGGGGAGCTGTTTTTT. Its translation: CASSQGQTSWNTGELFF. The V and J genes are TRBV4-1 and TRBJ2-2; 7 bases are shared with TRBD2. Losses at the gene ends were 1 base for V and 1 base for J; bases not matched to a gene: 6. The germline V gene encodes CDR1 MGHRA and CDR2 YSYEKL. The CDR3 sequence is 17 residues long.

For the CDR3, the DNA is TGTGCCAGCAGCTACTGGGACAGGCGAGGCGCTGAAGCTTTCTTT. It translates to CASSYWDRRGAEAFF. This rearrangement joins TRBV5-6 to TRBJ1-1; TRBD1 matches 8 bases. Germline loops: CDR1 SGHDT, CDR2 YYEEEE. V gave up 3 bases and J gave up 6 bases; unmatched junction bases: 10. The CDR3 extends over 15 amino acids.

This chain links TRBV11-2 with TRBJ2-5; 10 positions match TRBD2. The V gene end was trimmed by 5 bases and the J gene end by 2 bases; junction bases not matched to a gene: 8. Per the germline V gene, CDR1 is SGHAT and CDR2 is FQNNGV. This CDR3 spans 16 amino acids. CDR3 in DNA: TGTGCCAGCAGCCCCGCGGGACTAGCGTCTCAAGAGACCCAGTACTTC. The encoded protein is CASSPAGLASQETQYF.

This clone was observed once. This rearrangement joins TRBV2 to TRBJ1-1; D gene ambiguous. Trimming removed 6 bases at V and 8 bases at J, with 16 bases between. The CDR3 runs to 13 residues. Germline V gene sequence: CDR1 SNHLY, CDR2 FYNNEI. DNA for the CDR3: TGTGCCAGCAGCGCCGGGAGGACTAAAGAAGCTTTCTTT. Residues: CASSAGRTKEAFF.